One and the same sample provided the 21 T cell receptor beta chains below, sequenced in a study of response to subunit inactivated influenza vaccine. TCRdb re-called the RT-PCR reads through MiXCR, storing one row per CDR3 protein. The sample yields roughly 790,000 distinct CDR3 sequences, over 20% seen once. Sequencing was performed on PBMCs from blood, taken more than 4 days after vaccination. The receptor set was obtained from a man aged 50 or older who received an inactivated influenza vaccine.

The chain is built from TRBV7-9 and TRBJ2-4, with D hard to call. Per germline, CDR1 SEHNR and CDR2 FQNEAQ (reference sequence). Trimming removed 5 bases at V and 6 bases at J, with 20 bases between. This CDR3 is built from 16 residues. CDR3 in DNA: TGTGCCAGCAGCCCAACCATAGAGAGGACCTTAAACATTCAGTACTTC. Protein product: CASSPTIERTLNIQYF.

V is TRBV30 and J is TRBJ2-3; 9 bases map to TRBD2. CDR3 length: 15 amino acids. Looked up from germline, CDR1 is GTSNPN and CDR2 is SVGIG (reference sequence). The junction had 10 bases not matched to a gene; V was cut back by 4 bases and J by 5 bases. Here the CDR3 reads CAWTLRGGLGDTQYF. CDR3 DNA sequence: TGTGCCTGGACCCTGCGGGGGGGCCTGGGAGATACGCAGTATTTT.

This clonotype occurred a few times. The chain couples TRBV11-2 to TRBJ2-7; unclear D gene. V lost 5 bases to trimming and J lost 0 bases, with 14 bases between them. The germline CDR1 and CDR2 sequences are SGHAT and FQNNGV. The CDR3 covers 15 residues. CDR3 region: CASSPYLGNSYEQYF. In DNA, the CDR3 is TGTGCCAGCAGCCCATATTTGGGTAACTCCTACGAGCAGTACTTC.

This clonotype appeared many times. The chain employs TRBV29-1 and TRBJ2-7; 8 nucleotides align to TRBD1. CDR1 and CDR2 from the germline V gene are SQVTM and ANQGSEA. Germline trimming cut 6 bases from V and 1 base from J; bases unmatched to any gene: 11. The CDR3 length is 15 residues. DNA of the CDR3: TGCAGCGTCGCCCCGAGACAGGGGCTTTCCTACGAGCAGTACTTC. Its translation: CSVAPRQGLSYEQYF.

This clonotype was counted a few times. The chain recombines TRBV5-1 with TRBJ1-4; D is perhaps TRBD1 (5 bases). CDR3 length: 15 residues. V was clipped by 0 bases and J by 6 bases, with 12 bases between them. Per germline, CDR1 SGHRS and CDR2 YFSETQ. The DNA of the CDR3 is TGCGCCAGCAGCTTGGGGGTCGGGACGGATGAAAAACTGTTTTTT. It specifies CASSLGVGTDEKLFF.

The chain links TRBV28 to TRBJ1-2, with D perhaps matching TRBD1 (5 bases). Germline V lookup: CDR1 MDHEN, CDR2 SYDVKM. The length of the CDR3 is 14 residues. Trimming pared 7 bases from V and 6 bases from J, leaving 18 bases between. The CDR3 loop reads CASIPGGGGDGYTF. CDR3 coding DNA: TGTGCCAGCATCCCCGGGGGGGGAGGCGATGGCTACACCTTC.

This clonotype occurred many times. J is TRBJ2-1 and V is TRBV4-3; D possibly corresponds to TRBD2 (6 bases). Germline V gene data show CDR1 as LGHNA and CDR2 as YSLEER. Between the trimmed V and J ends, which lost 2 bases and 8 bases, there was a span of 16 bases. The CDR3 runs 15 residues. CDR3 loop: CASSQHILSGDEQFF. The CDR3 nucleotides read TGCGCCAGCAGCCAACACATCCTTAGCGGAGATGAGCAGTTCTTC.

This clonotype has only a few counts. This chain joins TRBV29-1 and TRBJ2-5; perhaps TRBD2 as D (7 bases). The germline gives CDR1 SQVTM, CDR2 ANQGSEA. The V and J ends lost 4 bases and 7 bases respectively, with 10 bases between them. The CDR3 is 11 amino acids. The CDR3 reads CSVARGATQYF. CDR3 nucleotides: TGCAGCGTTGCACGGGGGGCGACCCAGTACTTC. Full variable domain (outside the CDR3, taken from reference TRBV29-1 and TRBJ2-5): SAVISQKPSRDICQRGTSLTIQCQVDSQVTMMFWYRQQPGQSLTLIATANQGSEATYESGFVIDKFPISRPNLTFSTLTVSNMSPEDSSIYLCSVARGATQYFGPGTRLLVL.

This clonotype has just a few counts. J is TRBJ2-7 and V is TRBV3-1; 7 bases map to TRBD2. Germline CDR1 and CDR2: LGHDT and YNNKEL (reference sequence). With 4 bases clipped from V and 2 bases from J, the junction kept 5 bases outside the gene matches. This CDR3 has 14 residues. This CDR3 reads CASSLGEGTYEQYF. The CDR3 DNA reads TGTGCCAGCAGCCTAGGGGAGGGGACCTACGAGCAGTACTTC.

V and J are TRBV5-6 and TRBJ2-4, with D hard to call. The length of the CDR3 is 17 residues. V dropped 4 bases and J dropped 2 bases, with 19 bases sitting between them. CDR1 is SGHDT, CDR2 YYEEEE, per germline. CDR3 coding DNA: TGTGCCAGCAGCACCTCCCGGGCTGCGCGGTCCAAAAACATTCAGTACTTC. The encoded protein is CASSTSRAARSKNIQYF.

The chain links TRBV4-2 to TRBJ2-2; no firm D call. V lost 1 base to trimming and J lost 2 bases, with 5 bases between them. The germline V gene encodes CDR1 LGHNA and CDR2 YNFKEQ. The CDR3 spans 14 residues. This chain's CDR3 is CASSQVGNTGELFF. The CDR3 DNA follows: TGTGCCAGCAGCCAAGTGGGAAACACCGGGGAGCTGTTTTTT.

This clonotype was seen a few times. J is TRBJ1-2 and V is TRBV6-1, with a possible D match to TRBD1 (5 bases). The V end was cut by 6 bases, the J end by 0 bases, with 17 bases between. Germline CDR1 and CDR2: MNHNS and SASEGT. The CDR3 spans 16 residues. Written as DNA, the CDR3 is TGTGCCAGCAGAAACAGACAGACACCAGCTAACTATGGCTACACCTTC. This sequence encodes CASRNRQTPANYGYTF.

This chain connects TRBV6-5 to TRBJ2-3; tentative D call: TRBD2 (5 bases). V was trimmed by 4 bases and J by 5 bases, leaving 16 bases between them. The length of the CDR3 is 15 residues. Germline values: CDR1 MNHEY, CDR2 SVGAGI. The CDR3 coding sequence is TGTGCCAGCAGTTCCACTAGAGGGAGAAGAGATACGCAGTATTTT. Translating it yields CASSSTRGRRDTQYF.

This clonotype was seen more than once but under ten times. The V gene is TRBV7-2, the J gene TRBJ2-7; TRBD2 agrees at 11 bases. Germline lookup yields CDR1 SGHTA and CDR2 FQGNSA. V shed 5 bases and J 6 bases; nucleotides not matched to a gene: 6. The CDR3 spans 14 residues. CDR3 bases: TGTGCCAGCAGCCGGACTAGCGGGCTGTTCGAGCAGTACTTC. Protein: CASSRTSGLFEQYF.

The chain recombines TRBV20-1 with TRBJ2-3, with TRBD2 matching 9 bases. Per germline, CDR1 DFQATT and CDR2 SNEGSKA (reference sequence). V trimming: 2 bases; J trimming: 4 bases; junction bases outside the gene matches: 7. CDR3 length: 15 residues. This CDR3 is CSARSSGGAADTQYF. The CDR3 DNA reads TGCAGTGCTAGAAGTAGCGGGGGAGCGGCAGATACGCAGTATTTT.

This clonotype has more than one count but fewer than ten. The chain uses TRBV10-3 and TRBJ2-7; TRBD2 agrees at 7 bases. The CDR3 is made up of 14 amino acids. The germline V gene has CDR1 ENHRY and CDR2 SYGVKD. Trimming at V came to 0 bases and at J to 7 bases, leaving 6 bases not matched to a gene. CDR3 coding DNA: TGTGCCATCAGTGAGTCGGGCGGGAGTGTTGAGCAGTACTTC. Protein: CAISESGGSVEQYF.

This chain uses TRBV20-1 with TRBJ2-5; 8 bases line up with TRBD1. V lost 2 bases to trimming and J lost 4 bases; unmatched junction nucleotides: 12. Germline V gives CDR1 DFQATT, CDR2 SNEGSKA (reference sequence). This CDR3 is built from 16 residues. CDR3 sequence: CSARQDTGGQPETQYF. For the CDR3, the DNA is TGCAGTGCTAGACAGGATACAGGGGGGCAGCCAGAGACCCAGTACTTC.

The chain employs TRBV11-1 and TRBJ2-1, with D possibly being TRBD1 (6 bases). This CDR3 region has 19 residues. Germline CDR1 and CDR2: SGHAT and FQDESV (reference sequence). V was clipped by 0 bases and J by 4 bases, with 22 bases between them. The CDR3 spells CASSLARTLTGGLYNEQFF. DNA for the CDR3: TGTGCCAGCAGCTTAGCCCGGACCCTGACAGGAGGACTTTACAATGAGCAGTTCTTC.

This clonotype was detected a few times. The rearrangement uses TRBV18 and TRBJ2-7, with D maybe TRBD1 (6 bases). In germline, CDR1 is KGHSH, CDR2 LQKENI. V dropped 8 bases and J dropped 7 bases, with 21 bases sitting between them. The CDR3 has 14 residues. CDR3 nucleotides: TGTGCCAGCCCACGCAGGGGACCATCGTGGGAGCAGTACTTC. Amino acid sequence: CASPRRGPSWEQYF.

This clonotype was detected a few times. The chain uses TRBV7-8 and TRBJ2-7, with TRBD2 matching over 11 bases. The CDR3 is made up of 16 amino acids. Germline lookup yields CDR1 SGHVS and CDR2 FQNEAQ. The ends lost 1 base at V and 6 bases at J; junction bases unmatched: 8. CDR3 coding DNA: TGTGCCAGCAGCTTAGTTCAGAGGCTAGCGGGAGGCGAGCAGTACTTC. Translating gives CASSLVQRLAGGEQYF.

The chain employs TRBV20-1 and TRBJ2-7; 8 bases align to TRBD1. Germline lookup yields CDR1 DFQATT and CDR2 SNEGSKA (reference sequence). This CDR3 has 16 amino acids. Trimming removed 0 bases from V and 5 bases from J; junction bases left unmatched: 12. The CDR3 sequence: CSARDPGGVYLDEQYF. In DNA form, the CDR3 reads TGCAGTGCTAGAGATCCAGGGGGCGTATACTTGGACGAGCAGTACTTC.